The 4 T cell receptor beta chains below were found in one sample sequenced in a study of T-cell memory formation after mild COVID-19. TCRdb re-called the 5' RACE reads with MiXCR, one entry per CDR3 protein. The sample records 300,000 to 350,000 distinct CDR3 sequences, just under 20% being singletons. Sequenced: PBMCs or a T cell subset sorted from them (not recorded which). The receptors derive from a man younger than 35 who had mild COVID-19 (a few samples of this study predate the infection). Cell type and time point are not known.

V and J are TRBV12-3 or TRBV12-4 and TRBJ2-3, with D unclear. Trimming pared 8 bases from V and 1 base from J, leaving 10 bases between. The CDR3 extends over 13 amino acids. In DNA form, the CDR3 reads TGTGCCAGCTCCCGTCCTGGCACAGATACGCAGTATTTT. Translated, it gives CASSRPGTDTQYF.

This clonotype came up a few times. The chain links TRBV9 to TRBJ2-5; the match to TRBD2 covers 10 bases. The germline CDR1 and CDR2 sequences are SGDLS and YYNGEE. The CDR3 is 14 residues long. Trimming cost V 4 bases and J 4 bases; bases outside gene matches: 4. The CDR3 is CASSSRTSGETQYF. The CDR3, as DNA: TGTGCCAGCAGCTCACGGACTAGCGGAGAGACCCAGTACTTC. Full variable domain (outside the CDR3, taken from reference TRBV9 and TRBJ2-5): DSGVTQTPKHLITATGQRVTLRCSPRSGDLSVYWYQQSLDQGLQFLIQYYNGEERAKGNILERFSAQQFPDLHSELNLSSLELGDSALYFCASSSRTSGETQYFGPGTRLLVL.

The chain links TRBV20-1 to TRBJ2-1, with 9 bases identical to TRBD2. V trimming: 3 bases; J trimming: 8 bases; junction bases outside the gene matches: 5. Germline V gene sequence: CDR1 DFQATT, CDR2 SNEGSKA (reference sequence). The CDR3 is made up of 13 amino acids. The CDR3 DNA follows: TGCAGTGCTAGGACTAGCGGAAGGGATGAGCAGTTCTTC. Its translation: CSARTSGRDEQFF.

In DNA form, the CDR3 reads TGTGCCAGCAGTTATTTTCCGGGACAGGTGAAAGAGACCCAGTACTTC. This codes for CASSYFPGQVKETQYF. The rearrangement links TRBV6-5 to TRBJ2-5; 8 bases agree with TRBD1. V lost 3 bases, J lost 3 bases, and 9 bases stayed unmatched. Germline loops: CDR1 MNHEY, CDR2 SVGAGI. The CDR3 has 16 amino acids.